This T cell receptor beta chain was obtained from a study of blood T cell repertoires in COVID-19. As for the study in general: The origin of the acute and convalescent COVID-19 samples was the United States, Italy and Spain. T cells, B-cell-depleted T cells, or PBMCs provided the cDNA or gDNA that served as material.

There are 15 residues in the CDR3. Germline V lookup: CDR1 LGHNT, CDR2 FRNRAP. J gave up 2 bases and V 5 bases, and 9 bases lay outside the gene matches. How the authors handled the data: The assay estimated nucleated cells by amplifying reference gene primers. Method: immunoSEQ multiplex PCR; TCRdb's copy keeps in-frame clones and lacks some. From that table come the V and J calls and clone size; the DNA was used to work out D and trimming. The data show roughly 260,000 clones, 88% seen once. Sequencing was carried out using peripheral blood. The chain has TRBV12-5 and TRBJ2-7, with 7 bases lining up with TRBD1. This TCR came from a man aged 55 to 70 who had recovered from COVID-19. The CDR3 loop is CASGESGTAAYEQYF. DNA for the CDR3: TGTGCTAGTGGTGAATCCGGGACAGCAGCCTACGAGCAGTACTTC.